The subject of this entry is one TCR beta chain. Its antigen is still unknown. From about 400 ng of RNA, a library with molecular barcoded alpha/delta and beta/gamma adaptors was made. In TCRdb, the reads were re-called with MiXCR into one record per CDR3 protein. The table has about 63,000 distinct CDR3 sequences, around 13% seen once; the top ten hold approximately 47%. The CDR3 length is 15 residues. Looked up from germline, CDR1 is MNHGY and CDR2 is SVAAGI. The ends were cut back, 1 base at V and 3 bases at J, with 10 bases in the middle. This entry belongs to a study of read filtering for tumor transcriptome and immune sequencing. General study results and limits: Roughly four fifths of IR-seq clonotypes had one read, totaling 3% to 4% of reads; RNA-seq: roughly 76% and 46%.

This chain joins TRBV6-9 and TRBJ1-3, with a possible D match to TRBD1 (5 bases). The TCR originated in a donor at least 40 years old with multiple myeloma. Sequencing was done on a sample of a population of CD138-negative cells sorted from bone marrow. CDR3 nucleotides: TGTGCCAGCAGTTATTTATCCAGGGTTGGAAACACCATATATTTT. This gives the protein CASSYLSRVGNTIYF.